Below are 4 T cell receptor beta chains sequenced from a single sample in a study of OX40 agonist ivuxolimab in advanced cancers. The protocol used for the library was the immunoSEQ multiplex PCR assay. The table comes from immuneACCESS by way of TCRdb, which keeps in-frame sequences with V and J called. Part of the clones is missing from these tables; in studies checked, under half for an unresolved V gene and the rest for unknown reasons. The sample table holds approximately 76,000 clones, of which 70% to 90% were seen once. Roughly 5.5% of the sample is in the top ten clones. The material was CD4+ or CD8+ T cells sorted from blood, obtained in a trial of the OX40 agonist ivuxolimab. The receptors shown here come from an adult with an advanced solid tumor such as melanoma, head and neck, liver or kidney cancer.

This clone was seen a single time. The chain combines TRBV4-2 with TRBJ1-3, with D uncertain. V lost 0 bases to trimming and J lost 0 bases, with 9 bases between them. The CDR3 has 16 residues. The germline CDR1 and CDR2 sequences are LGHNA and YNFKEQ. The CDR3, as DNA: TGTGCCAGCAGCCAAGAGGTAACGAGCTCTGGAAACACCATATATTTT. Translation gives CASSQEVTSSGNTIYF.

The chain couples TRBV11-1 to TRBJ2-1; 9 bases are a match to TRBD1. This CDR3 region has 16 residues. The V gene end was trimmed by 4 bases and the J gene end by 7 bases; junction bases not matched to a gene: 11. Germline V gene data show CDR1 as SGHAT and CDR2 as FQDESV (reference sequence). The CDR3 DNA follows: TGTGCCAGCAGCTACGGGACAGGGTCCCTATCAAATGAGCAGTTCTTC. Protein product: CASSYGTGSLSNEQFF. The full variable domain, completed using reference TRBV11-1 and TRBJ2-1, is EAEVAQSPRYKITEKSQAVAFWCDPISGHATLYWYRQILGQGPELLVQFQDESVVDDSQLPKDRFSAERLKGVDSTLKIQPAELGDSAMYLCASSYGTGSLSNEQFFGPGTRLTVL.

In DNA, the CDR3 is TGCGCCAGCAGCTCCAACCCTGGGAACACTGAAGCTTTCTTT. Protein product: CASSSNPGNTEAFF. V usage is TRBV5-1 and J usage is TRBJ1-1; no firm D call. Per the germline V gene, CDR1 is SGHRS and CDR2 is YFSETQ. The V gene lost 3 bases and the J gene lost 1 base, with 10 bases spanning the gap. The CDR3 has 14 residues.

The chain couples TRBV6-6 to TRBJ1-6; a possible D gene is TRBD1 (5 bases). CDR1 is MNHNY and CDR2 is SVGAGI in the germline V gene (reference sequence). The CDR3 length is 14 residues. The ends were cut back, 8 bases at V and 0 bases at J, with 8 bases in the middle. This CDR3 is CASFGGSYNSPLHF. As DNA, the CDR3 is TGTGCCAGCTTTGGGGGCTCCTATAATTCACCCCTCCACTTT.